This entry features one T cell receptor beta chain sequence. These data belong to a study of CD4+ T cells in melanoma. The repertoire was sequenced with immunoSEQ multiplex PCR; TCRdb's copy has only in-frame clones and lacks some. The table shows more than 15,000 clones, with approximately 76% occurring only once. The TCR originated in a human donor with melanoma. Sequencing was performed on cells from a culture (not recorded whether cultured in vitro).

As DNA, the CDR3 is TGTGCCAGCAGCGTGGGGCAGGGGGAATCCTACAATGAGCAGTTCTTC. Amino acid sequence: CASSVGQGESYNEQFF. The chain joins TRBV9 to TRBJ2-1, with 7 bases matching TRBD1. CDR1 is SGDLS, CDR2 YYNGEE, per germline. V lost 2 bases and J lost 1; bases outside the gene matches: 6. The CDR3 has 16 amino acids.